These 27 T cell receptor beta chains originate from one sample sequenced in a study of blood T cells in healthy people across ages. Primed by a sample-barcoded 5' primer and a J-beta primer mix, a second PCR proceeded for about 6 to 11 cycles. From the 5' RACE reads, TCRdb called clonotypes with MiXCR, one entry per CDR3 protein. The sample lists hundreds of thousands of distinct CDR3 sequences, over 40% occurring once. The sample consisted of blood. The receptors shown here come from a woman of 80 years or more in good health.

This clonotype was recorded once. This rearrangement joins TRBV29-1 to TRBJ2-1; 7 nucleotides line up with TRBD1. The germline V gene encodes CDR1 SQVTM and CDR2 ANQGSEA. V was pared by 7 bases and J by 4 bases, with 13 bases of the junction left unmatched. This CDR3 has 15 residues. The CDR3 is CSGLIGGGYYNEQFF. In nucleotides, the CDR3 is TGCAGCGGATTGATAGGGGGCGGCTATTACAATGAGCAGTTCTTC.

This clonotype was counted many times. The rearrangement uses TRBV6-5 and TRBJ1-6; TRBD1 matches at 7 bases. CDR1 is MNHEY, CDR2 SVGAGI, per germline. CDR3 length: 16 residues. The V gene end was trimmed by 5 bases and the J gene end by 10 bases; junction bases not matched to a gene: 14. CDR3 in amino acids: CASSTIRTGGGSPLHF. DNA for the CDR3: TGTGCCAGCAGTACTATCCGGACAGGAGGAGGATCACCCCTCCACTTT.

The chain has TRBV10-2 and TRBJ1-6; the D gene is possibly TRBD1 (5 bases). The CDR3 covers 14 residues. The V gene's germline CDR1 is WSHSY and CDR2 SAAADI. V was shortened by 3 bases and J by 9 bases, with 12 bases between the two germline ends. In DNA, the CDR3 is TGCGCCAGCAGTGACGGCAGGGAGAGTTCACCCCTCCACTTT. Its protein is CASSDGRESSPLHF.

The V call is TRBV6-6, the J call TRBJ2-4, with a tentative D call TRBD1 (6 bases). The DNA matches TRBJ2-7 better at its end, which makes the J call doubtful. Germline CDR1 and CDR2: MNHNY and SVGAGI (reference sequence). This CDR3 region has 14 residues. The CDR3 nucleotides are TGTGCCAGCAGTTCTCTACAGGGAGAGAGCGAGCAGTACTTC. The encoded protein is CASSSLQGESEQYF.

This clonotype was recorded many times. The chain has TRBV20-1 and TRBJ1-5; D unresolved. V shed 6 bases and J shed 9 bases, with 12 bases lying between them. CDR3 length: 11 amino acids. From germline, CDR1 is DFQATT and CDR2 SNEGSKA (reference sequence). The CDR3 loop is CSATGSGPQHF. CDR3 DNA: TGCAGTGCGACTGGATCCGGGCCCCAGCATTTT.

This clonotype was observed a few times. The chain carries TRBV12-3 or TRBV12-4 and TRBJ2-7, with D perhaps TRBD1 or TRBD2 (5 bases each). V shed 8 bases and J shed 4 bases, with 9 bases lying between them. This CDR3 has 11 residues. The CDR3, as DNA: TGTGCCAGCCGGGGCCCGTACGAGCAGTACTTC. It translates to CASRGPYEQYF.

With regard to this clonotype: A much larger clone differs by one base, so this may be a read error. The chain employs TRBV9 and TRBJ2-2; D is unresolved. V gave up 1 base and J gave up 5 bases, with 3 bases separating them. Germline V lookup: CDR1 SGDLS, CDR2 YYNGEE. The CDR3 is 12 amino acids. DNA of the CDR3: TGTGCCAGCAGCGTACTAACCGGGGAGCTGTTTTTT. Translating gives CASSVLTGELFF.

The V and J genes are TRBV6-1 and TRBJ2-4; TRBD1 might be the D (6 bases). The V gene's germline CDR1 is MNHNS and CDR2 SASEGT. Trimming took off 4 bases at V and 11 bases at J, with 15 bases between the two ends. The CDR3 is 13 residues long. The CDR3, as DNA: TGTGCCAGCAGTGCTAAACACGGACAGCTTCAGTACTTC. Translated, it gives CASSAKHGQLQYF.

This clonotype was counted at least ten times. The chain recombines TRBV21-1 with TRBJ2-1; TRBD2, the D gene given by the table, was not confirmed from the DNA. TRBV21-1 is a documented pseudogene. The CDR3 contains 21 residues. CDR3 loop: CASSKEGAGLAGESQYNEQFF. The DNA for the CDR3 is TGTGCCAGCAGCAAAGAAGGGGCGGGACTAGCGGGAGAAAGCCAATACAATGAGCAGTTCTTC.

The J gene is TRBJ1-2, the V gene TRBV6-6, with TRBD1 identical over 9 bases. This CDR3 has 16 amino acids. Germline trimming cut 3 bases from V and 4 bases from J; bases unmatched to any gene: 9. Germline CDR1 MNHNY, CDR2 SVGAGI (reference sequence). The CDR3: CASSYIPGQGFYGYTF. The CDR3 coding sequence is TGTGCCAGCAGTTATATACCGGGACAGGGCTTCTATGGCTACACCTTC.

The chain combines TRBV4-1 with TRBJ2-1; D is perhaps TRBD2 (7 bases). Germline CDR1 MGHRA, CDR2 YSYEKL. V was clipped by 4 bases and J by 10 bases, with 20 bases between them. The CDR3 extends over 15 amino acids. CDR3 sequence (DNA): TGCGCCAGCAGCCCCCGGGGGGCTGGTCAAGGCGAGCAGTTCTTC. Its protein is CASSPRGAGQGEQFF.

V and J are TRBV28 and TRBJ1-2; 10 bases match TRBD1. CDR1 and CDR2 (germline): MDHEN, SYDVKM. With 5 bases clipped from V and 6 bases from J, the junction kept 6 bases outside the gene matches. CDR3 size: 14 residues. CDR3 coding DNA: TGTGCCAGCAGTGTACCGGGACAGGGGAATGGCTACACCTTC. Translation gives CASSVPGQGNGYTF.

V is TRBV15 and J is TRBJ2-3, with 13 bases that match TRBD2. This CDR3 is 16 amino acids long. Germline V lookup: CDR1 LNHNV, CDR2 YYDKDF (reference sequence). Trimming at V came to 10 bases and at J to 0 bases, leaving 7 bases not matched to a gene. The CDR3 bases are TGTGCCATCAAGGGACTAGCGGGATCTAGCACAGATACGCAGTATTTT. This sequence encodes CAIKGLAGSSTDTQYF.

A remark on this clonotype: This may stem from a read error, because a much larger clone lies one nucleotide away. The chain carries TRBV10-3 and TRBJ2-1, with D possibly being TRBD1 or TRBD2 (5 bases each). The germline V and J ends were trimmed by 11 bases and 4 bases, with 15 bases remaining between them. This CDR3 contains 13 residues. Germline lookup yields CDR1 ENHRY and CDR2 SYGVKD. The CDR3 bases are TGTGCCGTGGGACGAGCGGCTTACAATGAGCAGTTCTTC. Its protein product is CAVGRAAYNEQFF.

The rearrangement links TRBV20-1 to TRBJ1-5; TRBD1 is a possible D gene (5 bases). The V and J ends lost 2 bases and 2 bases respectively, with 10 bases between them. The germline V gene has CDR1 DFQATT and CDR2 SNEGSKA (reference sequence). This CDR3 spans 14 amino acids. The CDR3 loop reads CSARHARGNQPQHF. The CDR3 DNA follows: TGCAGTGCTAGACACGCCAGGGGCAATCAGCCCCAGCATTTT.

This clonotype occurred many times. The chain joins TRBV28 to TRBJ1-2; perhaps TRBD1 as D (5 bases). Germline V gene sequence: CDR1 MDHEN, CDR2 SYDVKM. Deletions cut 6 bases from V and 3 bases from J, with 11 bases between. This CDR3 spans 13 amino acids. CDR3 region: CASSPKGYYGYTF. The CDR3 DNA is TGTGCCAGCAGCCCAAAGGGGTACTATGGCTACACCTTC.

This clonotype was found many times. This chain uses TRBV7-3 with TRBJ1-2; TRBD1 might be the D (6 bases). V was trimmed by 2 bases and J by 3 bases, leaving 10 bases between them. The CDR3 consists of 14 residues. The V gene's germline CDR1 is SGHTA and CDR2 FQGTGA. CDR3 residues: CASSLSGADYGYTF. In DNA form, the CDR3 reads TGTGCCAGCAGCTTATCAGGGGCAGACTATGGCTACACCTTC.

V gene TRBV7-8 combines with J gene TRBJ2-7; D possibly corresponds to TRBD1 (6 bases). The CDR3 extends over 15 amino acids. V dropped 5 bases and J dropped 0 bases, with 14 bases sitting between them. Germline V CDR1 and CDR2: SGHVS, FQNEAQ. CDR3 loop: CASSRRDMSSYEQYF. The CDR3 DNA reads as TGTGCCAGCAGCCGCCGGGACATGAGCTCCTACGAGCAGTACTTC.

The chain links TRBV2 to TRBJ1-4, with D hard to call. CDR1 is SNHLY and CDR2 is FYNNEI in the germline V gene. The CDR3 has 13 amino acids. V lost 2 bases, J lost 5 bases, and 6 bases lay in between. The CDR3 loop is CASSELGNEKLFF. CDR3 DNA sequence: TGTGCCAGCAGTGAACTGGGAAATGAAAAACTGTTTTTT.

Regarding this clonotype: A much larger clone lies one base from this, so it may be a read error. Here the CDR3 reads CASSSRGGFYEQYF. The DNA for the CDR3 is TGTGCCAGCAGTTCCCGCGGCGGTTTCTACGAGCAGTACTTC. This chain joins TRBV27 and TRBJ2-7; no reliable D call. This CDR3 is built from 14 residues. CDR1 is MNHEY, CDR2 SMNVEV, per germline (reference sequence). V was cut by 4 bases and J by 3 bases, with 13 bases left in between.

The rearrangement links TRBV30 to TRBJ2-7; D uncertain. CDR3 size: 10 residues. Trimming removed 8 bases at V and 0 bases at J, with 5 bases between. Germline CDR1 and CDR2: GTSNPN and SVGIG (reference sequence). The CDR3 protein is CALGSYEQYF. DNA for the CDR3: TGTGCCCTTGGCTCCTACGAGCAGTACTTC.

This chain joins TRBV11-2 and TRBJ2-7, with D perhaps being TRBD1 or TRBD2 (5 bases each). The CDR3 runs 13 residues. The germline CDR1 and CDR2 sequences are SGHAT and FQNNGV. The V and J ends lost 3 bases and 4 bases respectively, with 10 bases between them. CDR3 protein: CASSLGVLYEQYF. In DNA, the CDR3 is TGTGCCAGCAGCTTGGGGGTTTTGTACGAGCAGTACTTC.

The rearrangement uses TRBV12-3 or TRBV12-4 and TRBJ2-7; 9 nucleotides match TRBD2. J gave up 0 bases and V 7 bases, and 7 bases lay outside the gene matches. This CDR3 spans 15 amino acids. The CDR3 region is CASTDWRGGSYEQYF. Written as DNA, the CDR3 is TGTGCCAGCACCGACTGGCGGGGGGGCTCCTACGAGCAGTACTTC.

A word on this clonotype: One base away lies a much larger clone, so this may be a sequencing read error. This chain links TRBV10-3 with TRBJ2-1; D possibly corresponds to TRBD2 (5 bases). This CDR3 is 12 amino acids long. The germline V gene has CDR1 ENHRY and CDR2 SYGVKD. V was shortened by 5 bases and J by 9 bases, with 11 bases between the two germline ends. CDR3 DNA: TGTGCCATCAGTAAGAAGAGCGGTGAGCAGTTCTTC. Protein product: CAISKKSGEQFF.

The chain links TRBV3-1 to TRBJ1-1, with TRBD1 matching over 8 bases. The CDR3 is 13 residues long. Looked up from germline, CDR1 is LGHDT and CDR2 is YNNKEL (reference sequence). The ends lost 4 bases at V and 5 bases at J; junction bases unmatched: 3. In DNA, the CDR3 is TGTGCCAGCAGCCGACAGGGGTGGACTGAAGCTTTCTTT. Translated, it gives CASSRQGWTEAFF.

The rearrangement joins TRBV10-3 to TRBJ2-5, with 7 nucleotides matching TRBD1. The trim removed 6 bases at V and 3 bases at J, leaving 7 bases unmatched. Looked up from germline, CDR1 is ENHRY and CDR2 is SYGVKD. The CDR3 covers 14 residues. CDR3 DNA sequence: TGTGCCATCAGCCCTACCGGGACAGAAGAGACCCAGTACTTC. Amino acids: CAISPTGTEETQYF.

Comments on this clonotype: This may be a read error: a much more frequent sequence differs by one nucleotide. V is TRBV12-3 or TRBV12-4 and J is TRBJ2-5; D is undetermined. The CDR3 extends over 13 amino acids. The ends were cut back, 5 bases at V and 11 bases at J, with 18 bases in the middle. In DNA form, the CDR3 reads TGTGCCAGCAGTGTCATCGGGTTTAGTGAGCAGTACTTC. Protein sequence: CASSVIGFSEQYF.